Here is one T cell receptor (beta chain) with its context. The data derive from a study of glioma-infiltrating T cells after dendritic cell vaccination. Using immunoSEQ multiplex PCR, the repertoire was profiled, and TCRdb retains in-frame clones only, with some absent. The data contain roughly 82,000 clones, around 90% of them singletons. Per the germline V gene, CDR1 is LNHNV and CDR2 is YYDKDF (reference sequence). Trimming removed 0 bases at V and 6 bases at J, with 5 bases between. This CDR3 spans 13 amino acids. The rearrangement uses TRBV15 and TRBJ2-2, with a weak D call TRBD1 (5 bases). This clonotype originated in a human donor with glioblastoma. Material: blood, obtained before dendritic cell vaccination. Here the CDR3 reads CATSRDRAGELFF. CDR3 nucleotides: TGTGCCACCAGCAGAGACAGGGCCGGGGAGCTGTTTTTT.